Listed below are T cell receptor beta chains from one sample, sequenced in a study of blood T cell repertoires in COVID-19. Generated by immunoSEQ multiplex PCR, the TCRdb table keeps only in-frame clones and is missing some. This sample has 200,000 to 250,000 clones, with approximately 83% found just once. Specimen: peripheral blood. The receptors here all came from a woman between 25 and 40 years old with COVID-19, enrolled during active disease. CDR3s include the opening cysteine and the closing phenylalanine or tryptophan. The D gene is left open where the match is weak. Only some rows state a clone size, as once, few, many or a class for expanded clones.

- TRBJ2-2 TRBV7-2 - TGTGCCAGCAGCTTAAGGCGGACCGGGGAGCTGTTTTTT CASSLRRTGELFF
TRBD1 TRBJ2-3 TRBV5-6 - TGTGCCAGCAGCCGCGGGACAGGCTGGGATACGCAGTATTTT CASSRGTGWDTQYF
- TRBJ1-1 TRBV18 - TGTGCCAGCTATCAGGGGATCGACACTGAAGCTTTCTTT CASYQGIDTEAFF
TRBD2 TRBJ2-1 TRBV4-2 - TGTGCCAGCAGCCAAGGGACTAGCACGAACAATGAGCAGTTCTTC CASSQGTSTNNEQFF
- TRBJ2-5 TRBV2 few TGTGCCAGTGGGCGGGTCCAAGAGACCCAGTACTTC CASGRVQETQYF
- TRBJ2-3 TRBV7-2 - TGTGCCAGCAGCTTAGCGTTGGCGGAGGGCACAGATACGCAGTATTTT CASSLALAEGTDTQYF
TRBD2 TRBJ2-5 TRBV3-1/TRBV3-2 - TGTGCCAGCAGCCAAGCGGGGACTAACCGGGCCCAGTACTTC CASSQAGTNRAQYF
TRBD2 TRBJ2-7 TRBV6-6 - TGTGCCAGCATCTACGGGGCGGGAGTCAACGAGCAGTACTTC CASIYGAGVNEQYF
TRBD2 TRBJ2-5 TRBV9 - TGTGCCAGCAGCGTGGTGGGAGGGCCGGGAGAGACCCAGTACTTC CASSVVGGPGETQYF
TRBD2 TRBJ2-7 TRBV27 - TGTGCCAGCAGTTCCCAGGGAGGGAGAAGCTCCTACGAGCAGTACTTC CASSSQGGRSSYEQYF
- TRBJ2-5 TRBV6-5 - TGTGCCAGCAGTACAGGGCTCGCGGAGACCCAGTACTTC CASSTGLAETQYF
- TRBJ1-1 TRBV6-5 few TGTGCCAGCGAGCGCACTGAAGCTTTCTTT CASERTEAFF
TRBD1 TRBJ1-2 TRBV5-6 few TGTGCAGCGGCGGCAGGGGGCAAGGACTATGGCTACACCTTC CAAAAGGKDYGYTF
TRBD2 TRBJ2-3 TRBV7-3 - TGTGCCAGCAGCTTCGAGACTAGCGGCACAGATACGCAGTATTTT CASSFETSGTDTQYF
- TRBJ2-5 TRBV5-1 - TGCGCCAGCAGCCGCGGGGTCCAAGAGACCCAGTACTTC CASSRGVQETQYF
TRBD2 TRBJ2-5 TRBV28 - TGTGCCAGCAGTTTGGGACTAGCGGGGCCGGAGACCCAGTACTTC CASSLGLAGPETQYF
TRBD1 TRBJ1-5 TRBV6-5 - TGTGCCAGCAGCCCCCGACAGGGCGCGCAGCCCCAGCATTTT CASSPRQGAQPQHF
- TRBJ2-2 TRBV19 once TGTGCCAGTAGTATGGTTAGCTTCACCGGGGAGCTGTTTTTT CASSMVSFTGELFF
- TRBJ1-5 TRBV6-6 - TGTGCCAGCAGTCCACGCGGAGACCGACTCCTGAAATCCAATCAGCCCCAGCATTTT CASSPRGDRLLKSNQPQHF
TRBD1 TRBJ1-2 TRBV5-1 - TGCGCCAGCAGCGTTGACAGGGGAGGCCTCGGCTACACCTTC CASSVDRGGLGYTF
- TRBJ2-5 TRBV7-2 - TGTGCCAGCAGCGCAAACCGGGAGATAGGGATGATCCAAGAGACCCAGTACTTC CASSANREIGMIQETQYF
TRBD2 TRBJ2-3 TRBV7-3 - TGTGCCAGCAGCCTGACTAGCGGGATATTAGACTTCAGCACAGATACGCAGTATTTT CASSLTSGILDFSTDTQYF
- TRBJ2-7 TRBV20-1 few TGCAGTGCTAGACAGACCTACGAGCAGTACTTC CSARQTYEQYF
- TRBJ2-7 TRBV11-2 - TGTGCCAGCAGCCAAAGAGGCACCACCCAACCTTCCTACGAGCAGTACTTC CASSQRGTTQPSYEQYF
- TRBJ2-5 TRBV11-2 - TGTGCCAGCAGCTTAGTACCGTCGGGACAAGAGACCCAGTACTTC CASSLVPSGQETQYF
TRBD2 TRBJ2-7 TRBV28 - TGTGCCAGCAGCCCCGGGGGGGGTGGCTCCTACGAGCAGTACTTC CASSPGGGGSYEQYF
- TRBJ2-6 TRBV18 - TGTGCCAGCTCACCACCGGTGGGCACCAGCTCTGGGGCCAACGTCCTGACTTTC CASSPPVGTSSGANVLTF
- TRBJ2-7 TRBV2 - TGTGCCAGCAAACAGGGAATCTACGAGCAGTACTTC CASKQGIYEQYF
TRBD1 TRBJ2-7 TRBV7-9 - TGTGCCAGCAGCCAGTCCGGGACAGGGGCATACGAGCAGTACTTC CASSQSGTGAYEQYF
TRBD1 TRBJ1-1 TRBV9 - TGTGCCAGCAGCCCCGTAAGTAGGGGACAGGACGGGATGAACACTGAAGCTTTCTTT CASSPVSRGQDGMNTEAFF
TRBD1 TRBJ1-1 TRBV24-1 - TGTGCCACCAGTTTAACAGGGGGCACTGAAGCTTTCTTT CATSLTGGTEAFF
TRBD2 TRBJ2-1 TRBV11-2 - TGTGCCAGCAGCTTAGCGGGACTAGCGGGGGATTACGAGCAGTTCTTC CASSLAGLAGDYEQFF
- TRBJ1-1 TRBV10-3 - TGTGCCATCAGAGGCAACGACAGACCCACTGAAGCTTTCTTT CAIRGNDRPTEAFF
- TRBJ1-6 TRBV6-2/TRBV6-3 - TGTGCCAGCAGTTACGCAACCACTATCCACTTT CASSYATTIHF
- TRBJ2-2 TRBV5-3 - TGTGCCAGAAGCTCCGGGAATATGAACACCGGGGAGCTGTTTTTT CARSSGNMNTGELFF
TRBD1 TRBJ2-2 TRBV7-9 few TGTGCCAGCAGGGGGACAGGGTTTGGCACCGGGGAGCTGTTTTTT CASRGTGFGTGELFF
- TRBJ1-2 TRBV6-5 - TGTGCCAGCAGTCCGGTTGTGGGGGCGCGGGATGGCTACACCTTC CASSPVVGARDGYTF
TRBD1 TRBJ1-6 TRBV4-1 - TGCGCCAGCAGCCTTGGGAGGACAGGGTATAATTCACCCCTCCACTTT CASSLGRTGYNSPLHF
TRBD2 TRBJ2-1 TRBV7-8 - TGTGCCAGCAGCTTAGATTCTAGCGGGGCATACAATGAGCAGTTCTTC CASSLDSSGAYNEQFF
TRBD2 TRBJ2-5 TRBV28 - TGTGCCAGCAGTTTAATCAGGGCCGGGACTAGCGGGGAGACCCAGTACTTC CASSLIRAGTSGETQYF
TRBD2 TRBJ2-3 TRBV5-4 - TGTGCCAGCAGCCGGGGGGGTAGCGGGAGGGCCGGCACAGATACGCAGTATTTT CASSRGGSGRAGTDTQYF
TRBD1 TRBJ1-1 TRBV5-1 - TGCGCCAGCAGCAGCACGGGTGGGACAGTTGAAGCTTTCTTT CASSSTGGTVEAFF